These 21 T cell receptor beta chains were all obtained from the same sample, sequenced in a study of blood T cell repertoires in COVID-19. TCRdb's table, derived via immunoSEQ multiplex PCR, lists solely in-frame clones and lacks some. The data hold about 78,000 clones, with around 77% observed a single time. Specimen: peripheral blood. The source is a human donor in a cohort sampled during active COVID-19.

This clone occurred many times. The rearrangement uses TRBV4-1 and TRBJ2-7, with D perhaps TRBD2 (5 bases). CDR1 is MGHRA, CDR2 YSYEKL, per germline. This CDR3 region has 15 residues. V shed 1 base and J shed 3 bases, with 13 bases lying between them. The CDR3 here is CASSQGNGDFYEQYF. The DNA for the CDR3 is TGCGCCAGCAGCCAAGGTAACGGGGATTTCTACGAGCAGTACTTC.

The sample holds one count of this clone. The genes are TRBV2 and TRBJ1-6, with TRBD1 as a possible D gene (5 bases). In germline, CDR1 is SNHLY, CDR2 FYNNEI. V lost 10 bases, J lost 10 bases, and 26 bases lay in between. This CDR3 spans 16 amino acids. DNA of the CDR3: TGTGCCACCGCAGATTTGGGGCCATCGGTGAGGTCACCCCTCCACTTT. Protein: CATADLGPSVRSPLHF.

This clone has only a few counts. The chain uses TRBV7-9 and TRBJ1-1; TRBD1 matches 7 bases. This CDR3 contains 14 residues. Germline V lookup: CDR1 SEHNR, CDR2 FQNEAQ (reference sequence). The V and J ends lost 2 bases and 1 base, in that order; junction bases with no gene match: 1. The CDR3 sequence is CASSLWDRNTEAFF. CDR3 sequence (DNA): TGTGCCAGCAGCTTATGGGACAGGAACACTGAAGCTTTCTTT.

The rearrangement links TRBV5-4 to TRBJ2-1; 11 bases match TRBD2. In germline, CDR1 is SGHNT, CDR2 YYREEE (reference sequence). V shed 0 bases and J 7 bases; nucleotides not matched to a gene: 3. The length of the CDR3 is 15 residues. The CDR3 bases are TGTGCCAGCAGCTTGGCGGGACTAGCGGCGAATGAGCAGTTCTTC. Residues: CASSLAGLAANEQFF.

The rearrangement links TRBV2 to TRBJ1-6, with 9 nucleotides matching TRBD1. This CDR3 spans 15 amino acids. With V trimmed by 3 bases and J by 10 bases, 7 bases remained unmatched. Germline V lookup: CDR1 SNHLY, CDR2 FYNNEI. The CDR3 DNA reads as TGTGCCAGCAGTGAGGGACAGGGAGTAGGGTCACCCCTCCACTTT. Amino acid sequence: CASSEGQGVGSPLHF.

V usage is TRBV7-9 and J usage is TRBJ1-6, with a possible D match to TRBD1 (6 bases). The germline V gene encodes CDR1 SEHNR and CDR2 FQNEAQ (reference sequence). This CDR3 contains 15 residues. V shed 5 bases and J shed 9 bases, with 17 bases lying between them. The CDR3 protein is CASSPSGGGGSPLHF. CDR3 coding DNA: TGTGCCAGCAGCCCCTCTGGAGGGGGGGGTTCACCCCTCCACTTT.

This CDR3 is CASRRGTDSYNEQFF. The CDR3 DNA is TGTGCCAGCAGGCGGGGTACGGACTCCTACAATGAGCAGTTCTTC. The chain combines TRBV2 with TRBJ2-1; TRBD2 might be the D (6 bases). Germline CDR1 and CDR2: SNHLY and FYNNEI. V lost 6 bases, J lost 0 bases, and 12 bases lay in between. This CDR3 comprises 15 residues.

The gene calls are TRBV5-1 and TRBJ1-4; possibly TRBD1 for D (5 bases). The CDR3 has 14 amino acids. Trimming stripped 2 bases from V and 8 bases from J, with 13 bases between. Germline V gene lookup returns CDR1 SGHRS and CDR2 YFSETQ. CDR3 bases: TGCGCCAGCAGCTTTCAAGGGGATGAGGAAAAACTGTTTTTT. Amino acids: CASSFQGDEEKLFF.

V gene TRBV6-1 combines with J gene TRBJ2-3, with 8 bases matching TRBD2. Germline values: CDR1 MNHNS, CDR2 SASEGT. V shed 4 bases, J shed 5 bases, and the junction held 14 bases outside the gene matches. The CDR3 consists of 17 residues. The CDR3 DNA reads as TGTGCCAGCAGTGGACGTGGCTCGGGCCTAGCGGGAGATACGCAGTATTTT. Translation: CASSGRGSGLAGDTQYF.

The chain has TRBV9 and TRBJ2-5, with 8 nucleotides matching TRBD1. The CDR3 extends over 16 amino acids. The germline gives CDR1 SGDLS, CDR2 YYNGEE. J was trimmed by 4 bases and V by 0 bases; bases with no gene match: 8. The CDR3 DNA is TGTGCCAGCAGCGTAGGTCCGCAGGGGGCGGGAGAGACCCAGTACTTC. It specifies CASSVGPQGAGETQYF.

DNA for the CDR3: TGTGCCAGCAGTTACCTTAGTATTGGCGCGGCCTACGAGCAGTACTTC. This sequence encodes CASSYLSIGAAYEQYF. The chain combines TRBV6-5 with TRBJ2-7; D is unclear. This CDR3 is built from 16 residues. Germline CDR1 and CDR2: MNHEY and SVGAGI. V lost 2 bases and J 2 bases, leaving 16 bases between the germline ends.

V is TRBV18 and J is TRBJ2-1; unclear D gene. Trimming removed 3 bases from V and 5 bases from J, with 11 bases in between. There are 14 residues in the CDR3. The germline CDR1 and CDR2 sequences are KGHSH and LQKENI. CDR3 bases: TGTGCCAGCTCACCTAACACAGATAACAATGAGCAGTTCTTC. Protein sequence: CASSPNTDNNEQFF.

This clone was observed a handful of times. This sequence joins TRBV5-1 and TRBJ1-6, with 9 nucleotides matching TRBD1. V was pared by 3 bases and J by 13 bases, with 11 bases of the junction left unmatched. The CDR3 covers 15 residues. Germline V lookup: CDR1 SGHRS, CDR2 YFSETQ. The CDR3 DNA follows: TGCGCCAGCAGCTGGGAAATGGGACAGGGCCGTCCCCTCCACTTT. It translates to CASSWEMGQGRPLHF.

The V and J genes are TRBV5-1 and TRBJ2-5; TRBD2 matches at 9 bases. Per germline, CDR1 SGHRS and CDR2 YFSETQ. V lost 3 bases, J lost 5 bases, and 11 bases stayed unmatched. The CDR3 has 16 amino acids. DNA of the CDR3: TGCGCCAGCAGCTCCTTGGCGGGGGGGCTTCGGGAGACCCAGTACTTC. Amino acid sequence: CASSSLAGGLRETQYF.

This chain joins TRBV5-4 and TRBJ2-1, with 16 nucleotides matching TRBD2. Germline V CDR1 and CDR2: SGHNT, YYREEE (reference sequence). With V trimmed by 4 bases and J by 0 bases, 10 bases remained unmatched. The CDR3 is 20 residues long. CDR3 protein: CASSPPGLAGGYSSYNEQFF. In nucleotides, the CDR3 is TGTGCCAGCAGCCCCCCGGGACTAGCGGGGGGGTATAGCTCCTACAATGAGCAGTTCTTC.

The J gene is TRBJ1-5, the V gene TRBV19, with 9 positions matching TRBD1. The germline CDR1 and CDR2 sequences are LNHDA and SQIVND (reference sequence). The V gene end was trimmed by 3 bases and the J gene end by 4 bases; junction bases not matched to a gene: 7. The CDR3 spans 16 residues. CDR3: CASSILGQGSNQPQHF. The CDR3 region has the DNA TGTGCCAGTAGTATCCTTGGACAGGGGAGTAATCAGCCCCAGCATTTT.

This chain connects TRBV6-5 to TRBJ1-6; D uncertain. V gave up 3 bases and J gave up 6 bases, with 15 bases separating them. Germline V CDR1 and CDR2: MNHEY, SVGAGI. This CDR3 spans 16 amino acids. The chain's CDR3 is CASSYRSGKGNSPLHF. The DNA of the CDR3 is TGTGCCAGCAGTTATCGGTCCGGGAAGGGTAATTCACCCCTCCACTTT.

The V and J genes are TRBV11-2 and TRBJ1-1; D may be TRBD1 (6 bases). This CDR3 comprises 13 residues. Trimming removed 4 bases at V and 4 bases at J, with 10 bases between. Germline assignment: CDR1 SGHAT and CDR2 FQNNGV. The DNA of the CDR3 is TGTGCCAGCAGCTCGTCCAGGGGCACTGAAGCTTTCTTT. It is translated as CASSSSRGTEAFF.

This rearrangement joins TRBV5-6 to TRBJ2-5; the D is unclear. CDR1 is SGHDT, CDR2 YYEEEE, per germline. Trimming removed 7 bases from V and 5 bases from J, with 9 bases in between. The CDR3 loop spans 11 amino acids. The CDR3 bases are TGTGCCAGCTCGAAACGGGAGACCCAGTACTTC. This encodes CASSKRETQYF.

This chain uses TRBV28 with TRBJ1-2; 9 bases are a match to TRBD1. The CDR3 has 15 residues. V was pared by 0 bases and J by 2 bases, with 1 base of the junction left unmatched. Looked up from germline, CDR1 is MDHEN and CDR2 is SYDVKM. The CDR3: CASSLWTGGNYGYTF. The CDR3 DNA is TGTGCCAGCAGTTTATGGACAGGGGGGAACTATGGCTACACCTTC.

Notes on this clone: This sample also contains other DNA sequences that code for the same CDR3. The genes are TRBV3-1 (or the pseudogene TRBV3-2) and TRBJ1-1; 8 bases agree with TRBD1. The CDR3 consists of 15 residues. V lost 4 bases and J lost 1; bases outside the gene matches: 5. Germline loops: CDR1 LGHDT, CDR2 YNNKEL (reference sequence). The CDR3 sequence is CASSPFRGRNTEAFF. In nucleotides, the CDR3 is TGTGCCAGCAGCCCTTTCAGGGGGCGGAACACTGAAGCTTTCTTT.